This T cell receptor beta chain appears in the sequencing data of a study of T cell responses to AZD1222 COVID-19 vaccine. There are 15 residues in the CDR3. Trimming at V came to 3 bases and at J to 5 bases, leaving 6 bases not matched to a gene. Germline loops: CDR1 SGHNT, CDR2 YENEEA. The method was immunoSEQ multiplex PCR; TCRdb's version includes in-frame clones alone and lacks a portion of them. The data show 130,000 to 150,000 clones, with 91% seen just once and over 1.1% held by the top ten. This clonotype originated in an adult in good health. The rearrangement joins TRBV11-3 to TRBJ2-3; 9 bases map to TRBD2. The source was peripheral blood, collected on day 0 of AZD1222 vaccination. For the CDR3, the DNA is TGTGCCAGCAGCTTGTGGCGGGAGGGCCAAGATACGCAGTATTTT. Translation gives CASSLWREGQDTQYF.